This is a list of T cell receptor beta chains from one sample in a study of response to subunit inactivated influenza vaccine. One entry per CDR3 protein results from TCRdb running MiXCR on the RT-PCR reads. This sample has about 300,000 distinct CDR3 sequences; about 20% occur once, and the top ten carry about a tenth. Material: PBMCs from blood, obtained about 20 months after vaccination. These TCRs come from a man aged 50-75 years who received an inactivated influenza vaccine. Each CDR3 is given with its conserved first and last residue. D genes are given only for firm matches. The size field is filled for only some rows; it gives once, few, many or a size class.

j_call	clone_size	d_call	v_call	cdr3_aa	cdr3_nt
TRBJ1-3	.	.	TRBV20-1	CSASVGLSSGNTIYF	TGCAGTGCTAGCGTTGGGTTAAGTTCTGGAAACACCATATATTTT
TRBJ1-1	.	.	TRBV29-1	CSVKSSGEAFF	TGCAGCGTAAAAAGTTCGGGTGAAGCTTTCTTT
TRBJ1-3	.	.	TRBV20-1	CSASAGGTTRNTIYF	TGCAGTGCTAGCGCAGGCGGGACAACAAGAAACACCATATATTTT
TRBJ2-7	.	.	TRBV10-3	CAISGNGNEQYF	TGTGCCATCAGTGGCAACGGGAACGAGCAGTACTTC
TRBJ2-1	.	.	TRBV28	CASIGGRYDEQFF	TGTGCCAGCATTGGCGGGCGCTACGATGAGCAGTTCTTC
TRBJ2-1	.	TRBD1	TRBV6-2/TRBV6-3	CASRPQTGWGEQFF	TGTGCCAGCAGACCCCAGACAGGGTGGGGTGAGCAGTTCTTC
TRBJ2-3	.	.	TRBV3-1	CASSQVPTSTDTQYF	TGTGCCAGCAGCCAGGTTCCGACTAGCACAGATACGCAGTATTTT
TRBJ1-1	many	.	TRBV10-3	CAISEKLKSPNTEAFF	TGTGCCATCAGTGAGAAGTTAAAATCCCCCAACACTGAAGCTTTCTTT
TRBJ2-7	few	.	TRBV24-1	CATSDSYEQYF	TGTGCCACCAGTGATTCATACGAGCAGTACTTC
TRBJ1-5	many	.	TRBV5-1	CASSLTVGNDQPQHF	TGCGCCAGCAGCCTGACAGTGGGTAACGATCAGCCCCAGCATTTT
TRBJ2-2	.	.	TRBV4-3	CASSQDRGVTGELFF	TGCGCCAGCAGCCAAGACAGGGGGGTCACCGGGGAGCTGTTTTTT
TRBJ2-3	.	.	TRBV6-5	CASSYSGVRTDTQYF	TGTGCCAGCAGTTACTCTGGGGTGAGGACAGATACGCAGTATTTT